The clone carrying this TCR beta chain was counted a single time. What it recognizes is unknown. The data derive from a study of T cells in pancreatic ductal adenocarcinoma. Study-level results: The resected pancreatic cancer cohort was biased toward the minority with early-stage disease. Tumor samples had fewer productive templates and approximately 8.2-fold fewer unique clonotypes than blood. No significant tumor-blood clonality difference; means were about 0.11 and 0.072. Enrichment of CD45RO+ effector over naive T cells in tumors may bias clonality.

The CDR3 runs to 16 residues. CDR1 is SEHNR and CDR2 is FQNEAQ in the germline V gene (reference sequence). Trimming took 6 bases from V and 6 from J; bases not matched to a gene: 11. Repertoires were generated with immunoSEQ multiplex PCR, while TCRdb's copy carries only in-frame clones and drops some. The top ten clones hold around 2.9% of a sample with over 90,000 clones, over 90% of them seen once. The selected patients with pancreatic ductal adenocarcinoma had surgery but no neoadjuvant therapy. The specimen sequenced was PBMCs. The TCR comes from a human donor with pancreatic ductal adenocarcinoma. The rearrangement links TRBV7-9 to TRBJ2-1, with TRBD2 identical over 10 bases. Here the CDR3 DNA reads TGTGCCAGCAGTATAGCCGGGACTAGCGTCGGCAATGAGCAGTTCTTC. Translating gives CASSIAGTSVGNEQFF.